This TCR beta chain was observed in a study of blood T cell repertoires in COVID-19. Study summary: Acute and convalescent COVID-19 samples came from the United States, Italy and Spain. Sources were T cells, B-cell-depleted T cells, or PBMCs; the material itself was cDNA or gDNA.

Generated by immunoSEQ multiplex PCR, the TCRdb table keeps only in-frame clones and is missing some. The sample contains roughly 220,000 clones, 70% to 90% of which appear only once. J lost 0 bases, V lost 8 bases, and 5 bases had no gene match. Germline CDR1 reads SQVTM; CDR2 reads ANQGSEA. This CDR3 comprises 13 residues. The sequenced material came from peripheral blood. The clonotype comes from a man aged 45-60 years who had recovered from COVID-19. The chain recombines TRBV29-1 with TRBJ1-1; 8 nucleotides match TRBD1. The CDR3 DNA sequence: TGCAGCATACGGACAGGGATGAACACTGAAGCTTTCTTT. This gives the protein CSIRTGMNTEAFF.